This TCR beta chain was captured in a study of regulatory T cells in long-lasting Graves disease. Regarding the study as a whole: Fewer public clonotypes were shared by new patients (around 960) than by persistent patients (roughly 2,600).

This CDR3 comprises 16 residues. Germline values: CDR1 LNHDA, CDR2 SQIVND (reference sequence). Trimming shortened V by 1 base and J by 5 bases, and 14 bases separated the two germline ends. Investigators prepared the TCR beta libraries by applying iRepertoire HTBI primers and Arm-PCR of CDR3 regions. TCRdb re-derived calls from the multiplex PCR reads in MiXCR, one entry per CDR3 protein. The table shows 410,000 or so distinct CDR3 sequences, with about 15% occurring only once. This clonotype was counted between two and nine times. What it recognizes is unknown. Regarding time point: newly diagnosed GD, antithyroid drugs for less than 3 months. The TCR library used RNA extracted from PBMCs. This sample also appeared in a second study, on T cells in Graves' hyperthyroidism and ophthalmopathy. This second study says: Expanded thyroid clonotypes (above 0.001) were mostly also found in blood.

The sequencing used peripheral blood mononuclear cells (PBMCs), collected at new diagnosis, from a patient treated with antithyroid drugs. The clonotype was recovered from a woman in her 30s with Graves disease. The V call is TRBV19, the J call TRBJ2-2; the D gene is possibly TRBD2 (5 bases). The CDR3 bases are TGTGCCAGTAGTATAGTCCCCGGACGAGGGACCGGGGAGCTGTTTTTT. It translates to CASSIVPGRGTGELFF.